The present entry profiles one TCR beta chain with its context. Its antigen remains unknown. Each CDR3 protein gets one entry after TCRdb re-called the reads with MiXCR. This sample has roughly 700,000 distinct CDR3 sequences; around 30% occur once, and the top ten carry 18%. V was trimmed by 8 bases and J by 1 base, leaving 17 bases between them. This CDR3 comprises 16 residues. This record comes from a study of T cell repertoires in cytomegalovirus infection. Study-level results: HLA-C-restricted TCR beta clonotypes specific for CMV led the ex vivo response.

This receptor was identified in a human donor in good health (CMV status not recorded). Some clones in this sample may be carry-over from other donors' samples. The rearrangement uses TRBV23-1 and TRBJ2-2; no definite D call. TRBV23-1 is an open reading frame, and its role is uncertain. This specimen was cultured PBMCs, taken from culture after CMV antigen stimulation. The CDR3 DNA reads as TGCGCCAGCCCTCCTCCAGAAGGTTTGAACACCGGGGAGCTGTTTTTT. Protein: CASPPPEGLNTGELFF.